This is a list of T cell receptor beta chains from one sample in a study of cytomegalovirus exposure and HLA in healthy donors. Data came from immunoSEQ multiplex PCR; TCRdb stores just in-frame clones and leaves some out. The sample carries 150,000 to 200,000 clones, 60% to 85% recorded once. Sequenced sample: PBMCs. The origin of the receptors is a woman aged 50 to 60 in good health and CMV-seropositive. Both conserved end residues are part of each CDR3. D genes are given only for firm matches. Clone sizes are given selectively: once, few, many, or a class where the clone is expanded.

d_call	j_call	clone_size	v_call	cdr3_nt	cdr3_aa
TRBD2	TRBJ2-5	.	TRBV11-3	TGTGCCAGCAGCCCCGGACTAGCGGGGAAAAAGGGAGAGACCCAGTACTTC	CASSPGLAGKKGETQYF
.	TRBJ1-4	.	TRBV7-8	TGTGCCAGCAGCTGGAGTTTGTTTCGGGAAAAACTGTTTTTT	CASSWSLFREKLFF
TRBD1	TRBJ1-2	.	TRBV6-6	TGTGCCACCCGGGAGGGGGCTCAAGGCTACACCTTC	CATREGAQGYTF
TRBD1	TRBJ2-3	once	TRBV7-3	TGTGCCAGCAGCGCGGACAGGGGGCGAAATACGCAGTATTTT	CASSADRGRNTQYF
TRBD2	TRBJ2-1	few	TRBV5-1	TGCGCCAGCAGCTCCGGGACTAGCGGGGGAAAGCAGTTCTTC	CASSSGTSGGKQFF
.	TRBJ1-6	few	TRBV6-5	TGTGCCAGCGCCGGGACATATAATTCACCCCTCCACTTT	CASAGTYNSPLHF
.	TRBJ1-6	.	TRBV6-1	TGTGCCAGCAGTGAATCATGGCAGGGAAGAAATTCACCCCTCCACTTT	CASSESWQGRNSPLHF
.	TRBJ1-1	.	TRBV6-1	TGTGCCAGCAGTGAACAGGGAAACACTGAAGCTTTCTTT	CASSEQGNTEAFF
TRBD1	TRBJ2-1	.	TRBV5-8	TGTGCCAGCAGCTTGGGACAGGGGACCTACAATGAGCAGTTCTTC	CASSLGQGTYNEQFF
TRBD1	TRBJ1-2	medium-sized	TRBV5-4	TGTGCCAGCAGCTTGGACCCCGGACAGGGTAGATATGGCTACACCTTC	CASSLDPGQGRYGYTF
.	TRBJ1-4	.	TRBV4-1	TGCGCCAGCAGCCATCTAAGGAGCGGAGTTAATAATGAAAAACTGTTTTTT	CASSHLRSGVNNEKLFF
TRBD2	TRBJ2-5	few	TRBV7-3	TGTGCCAGCAGCCCGGGAGGGGTAGGGGCCCAGTACTTC	CASSPGGVGAQYF
TRBD2	TRBJ2-5	once	TRBV6-5	TGTGCCAGCAGTTACTGGGGCGGGGGAACGAAGACCCAGTACTTC	CASSYWGGGTKTQYF
.	TRBJ2-3	few	TRBV27	TGTGCCAGCAGTCCACAACAGAGCACAGATACGCAGTATTTT	CASSPQQSTDTQYF
TRBD2	TRBJ2-1	.	TRBV4-1	TGCGCCAGCAGCCAAGAGCCTAGCGGGGGGAGAGATGAGCAGTTCTTC	CASSQEPSGGRDEQFF
TRBD1	TRBJ2-7	.	TRBV18	TGTGCCAGCTCACCAGCTTCAGGGGGCGAGTACGAGCAGTACTTC	CASSPASGGEYEQYF
.	TRBJ2-1	few	TRBV7-9	TGTGCCAGCAAGGGGGACTACAATGAGCAGTTCTTC	CASKGDYNEQFF
.	TRBJ1-1	.	TRBV4-1	TGCGCCAGCAGCCAAGACCCGATCAGCGGCGCGACCACTGAAGCTTTCTTT	CASSQDPISGATTEAFF
TRBD1	TRBJ1-6	.	TRBV6-5	TGTGCCAGCAGTTACACGGGACAGGGGAATTCACCCCTCCACTTT	CASSYTGQGNSPLHF
TRBD1	TRBJ1-4	.	TRBV4-1	TGCGCCAGCAGCCGACGGACCGGGACAGGGGATGAAAAACTGTTTTTT	CASSRRTGTGDEKLFF
.	TRBJ2-3	.	TRBV6-5	TGTGCCAGCAGTCCTGACAGTCGGACAGATACGCAGTATTTT	CASSPDSRTDTQYF
TRBD1	TRBJ1-3	.	TRBV5-1	TGCGCCAGCAGCGGCGGGACAGGAGTCCGAAACACCATATATTTT	CASSGGTGVRNTIYF
.	TRBJ1-6	.	TRBV7-9	TGTTCCAGCAGCCCCTTGGACAAAGGTCTGGCGAATTCACCCCTCCACTTT	CSSSPLDKGLANSPLHF
TRBD1	TRBJ2-7	.	TRBV29-1	TGCAGCGGTGGGGACAGGAACTCCTACGAGCAGTACTTC	CSGGDRNSYEQYF
.	TRBJ1-5	.	TRBV6-1	TGTGCCAGCAGTGCGGGTTTCGGCAATCAGCCCCAGCATTTT	CASSAGFGNQPQHF
.	TRBJ2-7	.	TRBV7-6	TGTGCCAGCAGCCCACAGAGGGGGTTGGACGAGCAGTACTTC	CASSPQRGLDEQYF
.	TRBJ1-2	few	TRBV2	TGTGCCAGCGAGGGCCTCGGGGGCTACACCTTC	CASEGLGGYTF
.	TRBJ1-2	.	TRBV5-1	TGCGCCAGCAGCTCGCCCGAGGGAGGGGACTACACCTTC	CASSSPEGGDYTF
TRBD1	TRBJ1-1	.	TRBV15	TGTGCCACCAGCAGAGAAGACAGGGGGGCGAGCACTGAAGCTTTCTTT	CATSREDRGASTEAFF
.	TRBJ2-2	.	TRBV7-9	TGTGCCAGCAGCTTAGGGTCGGCGTCAGGGTGGCCCGGGGAGCTGTTTTTT	CASSLGSASGWPGELFF
TRBD2	TRBJ2-7	.	TRBV27	TGTGCCAGCAGTTGGCGGGGGGACAACGAGCAGTACTTC	CASSWRGDNEQYF
.	TRBJ2-1	.	TRBV29-1	TGCAGCGCCGGGGGATTTTACAATGAGCAGTTCTTC	CSAGGFYNEQFF
TRBD1	TRBJ1-2	few	TRBV13	TGTGCCAGCAGCTCGATTGACCGGGACAGGGTCTATGGCTACACCTTC	CASSSIDRDRVYGYTF
.	TRBJ2-2	.	TRBV7-9	TGTGCCAGCAGCTGGGGGGGTGATGGACAGGGACTCACCGGGGAGCTGTTTTTT	CASSWGGDGQGLTGELFF
.	TRBJ2-7	.	TRBV11-2	TGTGCCAGCAGCAAAGCGGCTTCCCCCTCCTACGAGCAGTACTTC	CASSKAASPSYEQYF
TRBD1	TRBJ1-1	.	TRBV10-3	TGTGCCACCGGGACAGGGGGAGCCACTGAAGCTTTCTTT	CATGTGGATEAFF
.	TRBJ1-1	.	TRBV2	TGTGCCAGCATTTACGAGACAGGACGAACTGAAGCTTTCTTT	CASIYETGRTEAFF